A selection of T cell receptor beta chains follows, all from one sample in a study of early T cells in non-severe SARS-CoV-2 infection. TCRdb passed the 5' RACE reads through MiXCR, listing each CDR3 protein once. The sample includes 35,000 to 45,000 distinct CDR3 sequences, roughly 3.9% seen only once; the top ten take 9% to 10%. Sequences were obtained from whole blood. The receptors originated from an adult who was a healthcare worker with PCR-confirmed SARS-CoV-2 infection or an uninfected control (not recorded which). Both conserved end residues are part of each CDR3. D genes are given only for firm matches. Size is stated for part of the rows, as once, few or many counts, or as a class when the clone is expanded.

>TRBJ2-7|NA|TRBV2|NA
CASSAQGQYF
TGTGCCAGCAGTGCACAGGGGCAGTACTTC
>TRBJ1-2|many|TRBV7-8|TRBD1
CASSRDRYYGYTF
TGTGCCAGCAGCCGGGACAGATACTATGGCTACACCTTC
>TRBJ1-1|many|TRBV6-6|NA
CATGRGRNTEAFF
TGTGCCACCGGTCGGGGCAGGAACACTGAAGCTTTCTTT
>TRBJ1-2|few|TRBV19|NA
CASSIDIGAPRTSYGYTF
TGTGCCAGTAGTATAGATATCGGGGCTCCACGAACTTCCTATGGCTACACCTTC
>TRBJ2-2|few|TRBV18|TRBD1
CASSGQGNTGELFF
TGTGCCAGCTCCGGACAGGGGAACACCGGGGAGCTGTTTTTT
>TRBJ2-5|many|TRBV24-1|NA
CATSDFRGAETQYF
TGTGCCACCAGTGATTTCAGGGGCGCAGAGACCCAGTACTTC
>TRBJ1-5|many|TRBV28|NA
CASSFAGNSNQPQHF
TGTGCCAGCAGTTTCGCAGGCAATAGCAATCAGCCCCAGCATTTT
>TRBJ2-5|many|TRBV12-3/TRBV12-4|NA
CASSLRADQETQYF
TGTGCCAGCAGTTTAAGAGCGGACCAAGAGACCCAGTACTTC
>TRBJ2-3|medium-sized|TRBV7-6|NA
CASSLVAPRDADTQYF
TGTGCCAGCAGCTTAGTAGCTCCCAGGGACGCAGATACGCAGTATTTT
>TRBJ2-4|many|TRBV10-3|NA
CAISDETQAKNIQYF
TGTGCCATCAGTGACGAGACACAAGCCAAAAACATTCAGTACTTC
>TRBJ2-5|NA|TRBV6-6|NA
CASSPVDQETQYF
TGTGCCAGCAGTCCCGTGGACCAAGAGACCCAGTACTTC
>TRBJ1-4|NA|TRBV19|NA
CASSTYASTNEKLFF
TGTGCCAGTAGTACCTACGCATCAACTAATGAAAAACTGTTTTTT
>TRBJ2-5|many|TRBV25-1|NA
CASSWAPPETTKETQYF
TGTGCCAGCAGTTGGGCCCCCCCGGAAACTACCAAAGAGACCCAGTACTTC
>TRBJ2-3|many|TRBV9|TRBD2
CASSVDPRTSGATDTQYF
TGTGCCAGCAGCGTAGATCCGAGGACTAGCGGAGCCACAGATACGCAGTATTTT
>TRBJ2-3|many|TRBV25-1|TRBD2
CASSGGTSVDTQYF
TGTGCCAGCAGTGGAGGGACTAGCGTTGATACGCAGTATTTT
>TRBJ2-3|many|TRBV28|NA
CASSSMGAYSTDTQYF
TGTGCCAGCAGTTCGATGGGGGCGTATAGCACAGATACGCAGTATTTT
>TRBJ1-1|few|TRBV20-1|TRBD1
CSAGQGDTEAFF
TGCAGTGCTGGACAGGGGGACACTGAAGCTTTCTTT
>TRBJ2-5|few|TRBV29-1|NA
CSASGTTWETQYF
TGCAGCGCCTCCGGGACCACATGGGAGACCCAGTACTTC
>TRBJ2-5|few|TRBV5-1|TRBD1
CASRRTGGVVETQYF
TGCGCCAGCAGGCGGACAGGGGGCGTAGTGGAGACCCAGTACTTC
>TRBJ1-1|many|TRBV18|NA
CASSPLGGHSEAFF
TGTGCCAGCTCACCACTTGGGGGGCATAGTGAAGCTTTCTTT
>TRBJ2-5|NA|TRBV7-9|NA
CASSYLGGLMETQYF
TGTGCCAGCAGCTACCTCGGAGGGTTGATGGAGACCCAGTACTTC
>TRBJ1-1|many|TRBV20-1|TRBD1
CSARALGQGMNTEAFF
TGCAGTGCTAGAGCCCTCGGACAGGGAATGAACACTGAAGCTTTCTTT
>TRBJ2-7|many|TRBV6-5|TRBD1
CASSYGGQGTYEQYF
TGTGCCAGCAGTTACGGGGGACAGGGAACCTACGAGCAGTACTTC
>TRBJ1-6|medium-sized|TRBV11-2|NA
CASSLDPNSPLHF
TGTGCCAGCAGCTTAGATCCGAATTCACCCCTCCACTTT
>TRBJ2-5|few|TRBV12-3/TRBV12-4|NA
CASRPYRGTQYF
TGTGCCAGCAGACCATACCGAGGGACCCAGTACTTC
>TRBJ2-3|many|TRBV7-9|NA
CASSSRGPDTQYF
TGTGCCAGCAGCTCCCGGGGGCCAGATACGCAGTATTTT
>TRBJ1-3|many|TRBV27|NA
CASRLQGLSGNTIYF
TGTGCCAGCAGATTGCAGGGTCTCTCCGGAAACACCATATATTTT
>TRBJ1-4|many|TRBV7-2|NA
CASSLGQGRFEKLFF
TGTGCCAGCAGCTTAGGGCAGGGAAGGTTTGAAAAACTGTTTTTT
>TRBJ2-5|few|TRBV27|NA
CASSLYSTSRETQYF
TGTGCCAGCAGTTTATATTCAACTAGCCGAGAGACCCAGTACTTC
>TRBJ2-1|many|TRBV11-2|NA
CASSLDQMGEQFF
TGTGCCAGCAGCTTAGATCAGATGGGTGAGCAGTTCTTC
>TRBJ2-7|many|TRBV14|NA
CASSQFKEQYF
TGTGCCAGCAGCCAATTCAAGGAGCAGTACTTC
>TRBJ2-6|many|TRBV29-1|NA
CSVQDTGANVLTF
TGCAGCGTCCAAGACACTGGGGCCAACGTCCTGACTTTC
>TRBJ2-3|many|TRBV12-3/TRBV12-4|NA
CASSLAIGRNTQYF
TGTGCCAGCAGTTTAGCTATCGGACGTAATACGCAGTATTTT
>TRBJ2-2|many|TRBV14|NA
CASSPSLTGELFF
TGTGCCAGCAGCCCCTCCCTCACCGGGGAGCTGTTTTTT
>TRBJ2-4|medium-sized|TRBV20-1|NA
CSARDLFGQKNIQYF
TGCAGTGCTAGAGATCTTTTCGGACAGAAAAACATTCAGTACTTC
>TRBJ2-1|few|TRBV5-1|TRBD2
CASSLAGLAGNEQFF
TGCGCCAGCAGCTTGGCCGGGCTAGCGGGCAATGAGCAGTTCTTC
>TRBJ2-1|few|TRBV6-5|TRBD2
CASRKGLAFNEQFF
TGTGCCAGCAGGAAGGGACTAGCTTTCAATGAGCAGTTCTTC
>TRBJ1-5|many|TRBV10-3|NA
CAISESQGNQPQHF
TGTGCCATCAGTGAGTCACAGGGCAATCAGCCCCAGCATTTT
>TRBJ2-1|few|TRBV6-1|TRBD2
CASSESGGSRANQQFF
TGTGCCAGCAGTGAATCCGGCGGGAGCCGAGCCAATCAGCAGTTCTTC
>TRBJ1-2|NA|TRBV7-9|NA
CASSLASTVNYGYTF
TGTGCCAGCAGCTTAGCCTCGACAGTAAACTATGGCTACACCTTC
>TRBJ2-5|many|TRBV28|NA
CASSLYGGKETQYF
TGTGCCAGCAGTTTGTATGGAGGTAAAGAGACCCAGTACTTC
>TRBJ2-7|few|TRBV7-2|TRBD2
CASSPRTSGKPYEQYF
TGTGCCAGCAGCCCACGGACTAGCGGGAAACCCTACGAGCAGTACTTC
>TRBJ1-1|many|TRBV6-5|NA
CASTNKGPEAFF
TGTGCCAGCACCAACAAGGGCCCTGAAGCTTTCTTT
>TRBJ1-1|NA|TRBV27|TRBD1
CASSKTGGLNTEAFF
TGTGCCAGCAGTAAGACAGGGGGCTTGAACACTGAAGCTTTCTTT
>TRBJ2-1|many|TRBV19|NA
CASSIGGDEQFF
TGTGCCAGTAGTATCGGTGGGGATGAGCAGTTCTTC
>TRBJ2-3|many|TRBV28|TRBD2
CASSRGDYSTDTQYF
TGTGCCAGCAGCCGCGGGGACTATTCCACAGATACGCAGTATTTT